Presented here are 20 T cell receptor beta chains from one specimen sequenced in a study of OX40 agonist ivuxolimab in advanced cancers. Profiling relied on immunoSEQ multiplex PCR, and the TCRdb table lists in-frame clones only, not all of them. Found here are about 81,000 clones, more than 85% of them singletons; the top ten hold more than 13%. The sequencing here drew on CD4+ or CD8+ T cells sorted from blood, taken in a trial of the OX40 agonist ivuxolimab. The origin of the receptors is an adult with an advanced solid tumor such as melanoma, head and neck, liver or kidney cancer.

The V and J genes are TRBV20-1 and TRBJ1-1; D is ambiguous. The CDR3 runs 11 residues. CDR1 is DFQATT, CDR2 SNEGSKA, per germline (reference sequence). Trimming cost V 8 bases and J 4 bases, with 11 bases left between them. CDR3 sequence reads: CSWERSTEAFF. The CDR3 DNA reads as TGCAGTTGGGAACGTAGCACTGAAGCTTTCTTT.

The chain combines TRBV11-2 with TRBJ2-2; no reliable D call. With 1 base removed from V and 10 bases from J, the gap between germline ends came to 7 bases. CDR1 and CDR2 from the germline V gene are SGHAT and FQNNGV. The CDR3 extends over 12 amino acids. The CDR3 nucleotides read TGTGCCAGCAGCTTAGGCCCTCAGGAGCTGTTTTTT. It translates to CASSLGPQELFF.

V is TRBV2 and J is TRBJ1-2; 8 bases agree with TRBD1. Germline CDR1 reads SNHLY; CDR2 reads FYNNEI. V shed 8 bases, J shed 4 bases, and the junction held 12 bases outside the gene matches. The CDR3 has 15 amino acids. The CDR3 protein is CASADRARYGYGYTF. CDR3 DNA: TGTGCCAGCGCGGACAGGGCGCGGTACGGCTATGGCTACACCTTC. The full variable domain, rest sourced from reference TRBV2 and TRBJ1-2, is EPEVTQTPSHQVTQMGQEVILRCVPISNHLYFYWYRQILGQKVEFLVSFYNNEISEKSEIFDDQFSVERPDGSNFTLKIRSTKLEDSAMYFCASADRARYGYGYTFGSGTRLTVV.

This chain uses TRBV28 with TRBJ2-7; no definite D call. The germline V and J ends were trimmed by 4 bases and 1 base, with 8 bases remaining between them. The CDR3 loop spans 13 amino acids. In germline, CDR1 is MDHEN, CDR2 SYDVKM. CDR3 nucleotide sequence: TGTGCCAGCAGTTCTCGCGGATCCTACGAGCAGTACTTC. It codes for CASSSRGSYEQYF.

The chain has TRBV28 and TRBJ2-7, with TRBD1 identical over 11 bases. Unmatched junction bases numbered 4, after V lost 5 bases and J lost 4 bases. The CDR3 extends over 14 amino acids. Germline lookup yields CDR1 MDHEN and CDR2 SYDVKM. DNA of the CDR3: TGTGCCAGCAGTCTCGGACAGGGGGCTTACGAGCAGTACTTC. Protein product: CASSLGQGAYEQYF.

This chain connects TRBV4-3 to TRBJ2-3; D unresolved. Germline V gene data show CDR1 as LGHNA and CDR2 as YSLEER. Trimming removed 0 bases from V and 0 bases from J, with 13 bases in between. The CDR3 is made up of 17 amino acids. CDR3 sequence reads: CASSQELAVLSTDTQYF. The CDR3 DNA follows: TGCGCCAGCAGCCAAGAGTTGGCGGTCCTTAGCACAGATACGCAGTATTTT.

J is TRBJ1-2 and V is TRBV6-6; D is unresolved. Trimming cost V 8 bases and J 14 bases, with 9 bases left between them. The CDR3 is made up of 8 amino acids. Germline V gene data show CDR1 as MNHNY and CDR2 as SVGAGI (reference sequence). CDR3 in amino acids: CASPSETF. CDR3 DNA sequence: TGTGCCAGCCCTTCCGAAACCTTC.

V gene TRBV7-9 combines with J gene TRBJ2-7; 8 bases line up with TRBD1. Germline V gene lookup returns CDR1 SEHNR and CDR2 FQNEAQ (reference sequence). CDR3 length equals 13 residues. J was trimmed by 5 bases and V by 7 bases; bases with no gene match: 7. The CDR3 loop is CASTPAGGNEQYF. The CDR3 DNA follows: TGTGCCAGCACCCCGGCAGGGGGCAACGAGCAGTACTTC.

J is TRBJ2-5 and V is TRBV6-5, with 9 bases fitting TRBD1. Judging by the DNA end, TRBJ2-7 fits better; the J call may be wrong. Germline V gene lookup returns CDR1 MNHEY and CDR2 SVGAGI. CDR3 length: 14 residues. For the CDR3, the DNA is TGTGCCAGCAGCCTCCGACAGGGGGGCTACGAGCAGTACTTC. This sequence encodes CASSLRQGGYEQYF.

The CDR3 DNA sequence: TGTGCCATCACCGGGGGAACGGGAGGGCCCGATGAGCAGTTCTTC. Translated, it gives CAITGGTGGPDEQFF. The rearrangement joins TRBV10-3 to TRBJ2-1, with 8 bases identical to TRBD2. V dropped 7 bases and J dropped 8; count of bases not matched to a gene: 13. Germline V lookup: CDR1 ENHRY, CDR2 SYGVKD. The length of the CDR3 is 15 residues.

V gene TRBV7-2 combines with J gene TRBJ2-7; a possible D gene is TRBD2 (5 bases). Germline-derived CDR1 and CDR2 are SGHTA and FQGNSA. The CDR3 runs 14 residues. The V and J ends lost 2 bases and 2 bases respectively, with 10 bases between them. DNA for the CDR3: TGTGCCAGCAGCTTACTCCCGGGAACCTACGAGCAGTACTTC. The encoded protein is CASSLLPGTYEQYF.

The sample holds one count of this clone. This chain connects TRBV19 to TRBJ2-7, with TRBD1 matching 8 bases. The CDR3 is 13 residues long. V lost 9 bases, J lost 0 bases, and 4 bases stayed unmatched. Germline-derived CDR1 and CDR2 are LNHDA and SQIVND (reference sequence). This chain's CDR3 is CASRQGHSYEQYF. In nucleotides, the CDR3 is TGTGCCAGCCGACAGGGGCACTCCTACGAGCAGTACTTC.

The rearrangement joins TRBV11-2 to TRBJ1-1, with TRBD1 identical over 7 bases. V shed 1 base, J shed 4 bases, and the junction held 15 bases outside the gene matches. In germline, CDR1 is SGHAT, CDR2 FQNNGV. The CDR3 runs 18 residues. The CDR3 sequence: CASSLVWPVRQGGTEAFF. CDR3 bases: TGTGCCAGCAGCTTAGTTTGGCCTGTTAGACAGGGCGGCACTGAAGCTTTCTTT.

The V call is TRBV4-2, the J call TRBJ2-1; TRBD2 agrees at 7 bases. V lost 0 bases, J lost 7 bases, and 12 bases stayed unmatched. The CDR3 sequence is 17 residues long. CDR1 and CDR2 from the germline V gene are LGHNA and YNFKEQ. CDR3 in amino acids: CASSQDRASGMGNEQFF. CDR3 sequence (DNA): TGTGCCAGCAGCCAAGATAGGGCGAGCGGGATGGGAAATGAGCAGTTCTTC.

The chain combines TRBV27 with TRBJ2-1; 8 bases match TRBD1. V gave up 4 bases and J gave up 7 bases; unmatched junction bases: 12. Germline CDR1 MNHEY, CDR2 SMNVEV (reference sequence). The length of the CDR3 is 16 residues. The CDR3 DNA follows: TGTGCCAGCAGTTCCAGGGGGCGATTAACTATGAATGAGCAGTTCTTC. Translation: CASSSRGRLTMNEQFF.

The chain employs TRBV12-5 and TRBJ1-4; D perhaps matches TRBD1 (6 bases). The CDR3 has 15 amino acids. The ends were cut back, 5 bases at V and 3 bases at J, with 13 bases in the middle. CDR1 LGHNT and CDR2 FRNRAP come from the germline V gene. The CDR3 reads CASGTPGTSNEKLFF. CDR3 DNA sequence: TGTGCTAGTGGTACCCCCGGGACATCTAATGAAAAACTGTTTTTT.

The V call is TRBV7-3, the J call TRBJ2-3, with 15 bases identical to TRBD2. The germline V gene encodes CDR1 SGHTA and CDR2 FQGTGA. V gave up 5 bases and J gave up 1 base; unmatched junction bases: 7. The CDR3 runs to 18 residues. The CDR3 spells CASSLGGLAGGRTDTQYF. CDR3 nucleotides: TGTGCCAGCAGCCTCGGGGGACTAGCGGGAGGACGCACAGATACGCAGTATTTT.

The chain links TRBV5-6 to TRBJ1-4, with 10 positions matching TRBD1. The CDR3 runs to 17 residues. Losses at the gene ends were 4 bases for V and 0 bases for J; bases not matched to a gene: 6. The germline gives CDR1 SGHDT, CDR2 YYEEEE. CDR3 protein: CASSHGQGGATNEKLFF. CDR3 DNA: TGTGCCAGCAGCCACGGACAGGGGGGTGCAACTAATGAAAAACTGTTTTTT. Supplemented by reference TRBV5-6 and TRBJ1-4, the full variable domain reads DAGVTQSPTHLIKTRGQQVTLRCSPKSGHDTVSWYQQALGQGPQFIFQYYEEEERQRGNFPDRFSGHQFPNYSSELNVNALLLGDSALYLCASSHGQGGATNEKLFFGSGTQLSVL.

This chain connects TRBV27 to TRBJ2-7; D remains ambiguous. V was clipped by 8 bases and J by 3 bases, with 11 bases between them. Germline V lookup: CDR1 MNHEY, CDR2 SMNVEV (reference sequence). CDR3 length: 12 amino acids. CDR3 DNA: TGTGCCAGCGGGCCAGGCGGCTACGAGCAGTACTTC. It translates to CASGPGGYEQYF.

This clone showed up just once. V gene TRBV28 combines with J gene TRBJ1-1, with D perhaps TRBD1 (5 bases). This CDR3 comprises 14 residues. The V end was cut by 4 bases, the J end by 5 bases, with 14 bases between. Per germline, CDR1 MDHEN and CDR2 SYDVKM. The CDR3 protein is CASSSGWRRTEAFF. The CDR3 DNA is TGTGCCAGCAGTTCAGGGTGGAGAAGAACTGAAGCTTTCTTT.